Below, one T cell receptor beta chain is given with its context. There are 13 residues in the CDR3. Germline V gives CDR1 SGHTA, CDR2 FQGNSA. Template switching by 5'RACE with UMIs generated the TCR beta cDNA. No DNA is given; TCRdb re-called the 5' RACE reads and lists each CDR3 protein once. The sample includes about 450,000 distinct CDR3 sequences. This sample is drawn from a study of T cells expressing NK-cell markers. The wider study: According to the study, TCR beta repertoires originated from sorted CD3+CD56+NKG2C+, CD3+CD56+NKG2C- and CD3+CD56-NKG2C+ T cells.

The rearrangement links TRBV7-2 to TRBJ2-3; there is no DNA to check the TCRdb D call of TRBD2. The receptor was derived from a woman between 18 and 70 years old in good health. What was sequenced was blood T cells: a sorted CD56 or NKG2C T cell subset, CD4+ or CD8+ T cells, or bulk PBMC T cells (not recorded which). The CDR3 reads CASSSTAGDTQYF.